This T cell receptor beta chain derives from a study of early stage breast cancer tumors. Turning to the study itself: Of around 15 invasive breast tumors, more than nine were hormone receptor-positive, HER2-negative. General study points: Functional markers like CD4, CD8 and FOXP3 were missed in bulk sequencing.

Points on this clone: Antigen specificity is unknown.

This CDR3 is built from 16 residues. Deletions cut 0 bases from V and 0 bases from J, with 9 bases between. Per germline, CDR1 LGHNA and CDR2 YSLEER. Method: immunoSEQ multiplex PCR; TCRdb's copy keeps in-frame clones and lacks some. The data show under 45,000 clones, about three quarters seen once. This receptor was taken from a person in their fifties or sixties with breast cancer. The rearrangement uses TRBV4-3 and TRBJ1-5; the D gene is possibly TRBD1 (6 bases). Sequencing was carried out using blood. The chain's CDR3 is CASSQDRQDSNQPQHF. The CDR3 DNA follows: TGCGCCAGCAGCCAAGATAGACAGGATAGCAATCAGCCCCAGCATTTT.